The sequence of this T cell receptor beta chain was determined in a study of T cells in Graves' hyperthyroidism and ophthalmopathy. Broader study findings: Most thyroid clonotypes expanded above 0.001 appeared in blood too.

The CDR3 regions of TCR beta were amplified from RNA transcripts. The study used the HTBI primer set for a first-round RT-PCR of the TCR CDR3. TCRdb fed the multiplex PCR reads into MiXCR, producing one record per CDR3 protein. The sample has under 350,000 distinct CDR3 sequences; approximately 15% are singletons. CDR1 and CDR2 (germline): DFQATT, SNEGSKA (reference sequence). The CDR3 sequence is 14 residues long. V was trimmed by 3 bases and J by 5 bases, leaving 16 bases between them. This clonotype was seen repeatedly, ten times or more. Its antigen remains unknown. The receptor was isolated from a woman aged 35 to 49 with Graves' hyperthyroidism. Sample: blood. The chain joins TRBV20-1 to TRBJ1-1, with D perhaps TRBD1 (6 bases). CDR3 sequence reads: CSAREAGEWTEAFF. Here the CDR3 DNA reads TGCAGTGCTAGGGAAGCAGGGGAGTGGACTGAAGCTTTCTTT.